The 14 T cell receptor beta chains presented below share a single source sample, sequenced in a study of yellow fever vaccine responses in identical twins. TCRdb recomputed calls from the RT-PCR reads with MiXCR, one row per CDR3 protein. Here the sample spans 1,300 to 1,500 distinct CDR3 sequences, roughly 84% being singletons. Sample: T cells from blood (PBMCs), unsorted or a sorted subset (not recorded which), taken before or after yellow fever vaccination (not recorded which). These TCRs come from a woman younger than 30 who received the yellow fever vaccine.

The genes are TRBV4-3 and TRBJ2-7; the D gene is possibly TRBD2 (6 bases). Trimming removed 0 bases from V and 4 bases from J, with 10 bases in between. Looked up from germline, CDR1 is LGHNA and CDR2 is YSLEER. The CDR3 is 14 residues long. In nucleotides, the CDR3 is TGCGCCAGCAGCCAAGATCGGCGGGGATACGAGCAGTACTTC. Translation: CASSQDRRGYEQYF.

This clonotype is a singleton in its sample. This chain links TRBV11-1 with TRBJ2-7, with 8 bases aligning to TRBD1. The CDR3 covers 15 residues. CDR1 SGHAT and CDR2 FQDESV come from the germline V gene (reference sequence). Germline trimming cut 1 base from V and 6 bases from J; bases unmatched to any gene: 8. This CDR3 is CASSLGQGASGEQYF. The CDR3 coding sequence is TGTGCCAGCAGCTTAGGGCAGGGGGCATCTGGCGAGCAGTACTTC.

There are a few counts of this clonotype. The DNA for the CDR3 is TGTGCCAGCAGTCCGGACACTTACAATGAGCAGTTCTTC. The encoded protein is CASSPDTYNEQFF. V gene TRBV12-3 or TRBV12-4 combines with J gene TRBJ2-1; maybe TRBD1 (5 bases). The V gene lost 5 bases and the J gene lost 4 bases, with 9 bases spanning the gap. The CDR3 runs 13 residues.

The chain recombines TRBV15 with TRBJ2-1; D is unclear. The CDR3 loop spans 11 amino acids. V lost 6 bases and J lost 4, with 4 bases in between. Germline-derived CDR1 and CDR2 are LNHNV and YYDKDF (reference sequence). CDR3 amino acids: CATRRYNEQFF. For the CDR3, the DNA is TGTGCCACCAGGAGATACAATGAGCAGTTCTTC.

On this clonotype: At one boundary the junction diverges from the germline segment, which might be a read error. This rearrangement joins TRBV7-7 to TRBJ2-3; D is undetermined. CDR3 length equals 11 residues. Germline loops: CDR1 SSHAT, CDR2 FNYEAQ (reference sequence). The CDR3 region has the DNA TGTGCTAGCAGCTTAGACAATACGCAGTATTTT. Its translation is CASSLDNTQYF.

The J gene is TRBJ2-2, the V gene TRBV19; D not certain. This CDR3 comprises 12 residues. CDR1 is LNHDA, CDR2 SQIVND, per germline (reference sequence). V was shortened by 5 bases and J by 5 bases, with 6 bases between the two germline ends. The DNA for the CDR3 is TGTGCCAGTAGTCCCCGAACCGGGGAGCTGTTTTTT. Its protein product is CASSPRTGELFF.

This chain uses TRBV5-1 with TRBJ2-1; a possible D gene is TRBD2 (5 bases). The V gene's germline CDR1 is SGHRS and CDR2 YFSETQ. The V gene lost 4 bases and the J gene lost 4 bases, with 9 bases spanning the gap. This CDR3 comprises 13 residues. The CDR3 nucleotides read TGCGCCAGCAGCCTAGGAGGTTACAATGAGCAGTTCTTC. Residues: CASSLGGYNEQFF. The full variable domain, its missing parts supplied by reference TRBV5-1 and TRBJ2-1, is KAGVTQTPRYLIKTRGQQVTLSCSPISGHRSVSWYQQTPGQGLQFLFEYFSETQRNKGNFPGRFSGRQFSNSRSEMNVSTLELGDSALYLCASSLGGYNEQFFGPGTRLTVL.

The rearrangement uses TRBV11-2 and TRBJ2-1; 7 bases agree with TRBD1. Unmatched junction bases numbered 8, after V lost 3 bases and J lost 9 bases. This CDR3 contains 14 residues. Germline values: CDR1 SGHAT, CDR2 FQNNGV. The CDR3, as DNA: TGTGCCAGCAGCTTGATCACAGGGGCGGGTGAGCAGTTCTTC. It codes for CASSLITGAGEQFF.

The CDR3 DNA reads TGTGCCAAAATCAGGGGGATTGTTACAGATACGCAGTATTTT. It encodes CAKIRGIVTDTQYF. The genes are TRBV21-1 and TRBJ2-3; the table names TRBD1, a call not compared with the DNA. TRBV21-1 is classified as a pseudogene. The CDR3 length is 14 residues.

The chain uses TRBV5-1 and TRBJ2-7; 10 bases map to TRBD1. V was pared by 4 bases and J by 3 bases, with 7 bases of the junction left unmatched. This CDR3 is built from 15 residues. Germline V gene lookup returns CDR1 SGHRS and CDR2 YFSETQ. CDR3 sequence: CASSRGGTGDYEQYF. For the CDR3, the DNA is TGCGCCAGCAGCCGAGGAGGGACAGGGGACTACGAGCAGTACTTC.

This clonotype was seen once. The rearrangement joins TRBV5-1 to TRBJ2-3, with no clear D. V lost 0 bases and J lost 0, with 11 bases in between. The germline CDR1 and CDR2 sequences are SGHRS and YFSETQ. This CDR3 comprises 16 residues. The CDR3 sequence: CASSLGAASSTDTQYF. The CDR3 DNA is TGCGCCAGCAGCTTGGGGGCGGCCTCTAGCACAGATACGCAGTATTTT.

The chain has TRBV18 and TRBJ2-1; D remains ambiguous. CDR1 KGHSH and CDR2 LQKENI come from the germline V gene. The CDR3 spans 13 residues. The V end lost 4 bases, the J end lost 0 bases, and 4 bases lay between the germline ends. CDR3 region: CASSRFSYNEQFF. CDR3 DNA sequence: TGTGCCAGCTCACGTTTCTCCTACAATGAGCAGTTCTTC.

This rearrangement joins TRBV11-1 to TRBJ2-7, with 11 bases matching TRBD1. Germline trimming cut 5 bases from V and 4 bases from J; bases unmatched to any gene: 7. CDR3 length: 15 residues. CDR1 is SGHAT and CDR2 is FQDESV in the germline V gene (reference sequence). CDR3 sequence: CASSLWTGGGYEQYF. DNA for the CDR3: TGTGCCAGCAGCCTTTGGACAGGGGGCGGTTACGAGCAGTACTTC.

The chain links TRBV10-1 to TRBJ2-7; 11 nucleotides agree with TRBD2. Losses at the gene ends were 0 bases for V and 6 bases for J; bases not matched to a gene: 7. The CDR3 has 16 residues. The germline gives CDR1 WNHNN, CDR2 SYGVQD (reference sequence). The DNA of the CDR3 is TGCGCCAGCAGTGAGTCGGTAGCGGGAGGGCCTGGCGAGCAGTACTTC. It translates to CASSESVAGGPGEQYF.